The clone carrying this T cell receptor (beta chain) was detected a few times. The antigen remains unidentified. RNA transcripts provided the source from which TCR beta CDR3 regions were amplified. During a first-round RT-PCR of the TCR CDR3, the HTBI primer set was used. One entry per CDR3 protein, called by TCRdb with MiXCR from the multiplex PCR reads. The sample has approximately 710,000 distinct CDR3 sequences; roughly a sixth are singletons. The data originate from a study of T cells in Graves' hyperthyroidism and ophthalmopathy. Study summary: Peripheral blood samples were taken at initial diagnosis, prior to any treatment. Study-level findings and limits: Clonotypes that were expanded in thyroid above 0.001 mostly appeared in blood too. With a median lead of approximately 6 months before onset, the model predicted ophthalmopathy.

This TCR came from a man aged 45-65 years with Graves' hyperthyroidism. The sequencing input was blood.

For the CDR3, the DNA is TGTGCCTGGACCCCAGGACTAGCGTCAGATACGCAGTATTTT. It is translated as CAWTPGLASDTQYF. The rearrangement uses TRBV30 and TRBJ2-3; 9 bases agree with TRBD2. With V trimmed by 4 bases and J by 4 bases, 6 bases remained unmatched. The CDR3 is made up of 14 amino acids. CDR1 GTSNPN and CDR2 SVGIG come from the germline V gene (reference sequence).